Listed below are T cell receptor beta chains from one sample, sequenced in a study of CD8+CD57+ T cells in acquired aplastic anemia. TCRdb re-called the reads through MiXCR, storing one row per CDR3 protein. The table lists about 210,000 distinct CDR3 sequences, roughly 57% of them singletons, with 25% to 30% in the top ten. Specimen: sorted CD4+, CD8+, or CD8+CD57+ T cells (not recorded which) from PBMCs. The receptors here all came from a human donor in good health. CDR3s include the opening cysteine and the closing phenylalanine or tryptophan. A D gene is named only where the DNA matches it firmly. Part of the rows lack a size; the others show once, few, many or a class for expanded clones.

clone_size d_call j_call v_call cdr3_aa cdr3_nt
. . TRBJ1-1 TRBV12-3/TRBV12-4 CASRPGANEAEAFF TGTGCCAGCAGACCGGGAGCTAATGAGGCTGAAGCTTTCTTT
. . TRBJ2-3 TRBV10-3 CAISEYLTPGTSEDTQYF TGTGCCATCAGTGAGTACCTAACCCCGGGAACCTCCGAAGATACGCAGTATTTT
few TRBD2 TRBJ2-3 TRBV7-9 CASSLAVSGLYTDTQYF TGTGCCAGCAGCTTAGCGGTTAGCGGGCTGTACACAGATACGCAGTATTTT
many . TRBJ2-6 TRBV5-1 CASSEGGSGANVLTF TGCGCCAGCAGCGAAGGGGGCTCTGGGGCCAACGTCCTGACTTTC
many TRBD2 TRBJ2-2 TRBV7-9 CASSPPSGLAGTYTGELFF TGTGCCAGCAGCCCCCCTTCTGGACTAGCGGGGACCTACACCGGGGAGCTGTTTTTT
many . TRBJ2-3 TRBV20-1 CSARDALRDSTDTQYF TGCAGTGCTAGAGACGCCTTACGGGATAGCACAGATACGCAGTATTTT
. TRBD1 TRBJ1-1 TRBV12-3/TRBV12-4 CASSLRTGAGPEAFF TGTGCCAGCAGTTTGCGAACAGGGGCTGGCCCTGAAGCTTTCTTT
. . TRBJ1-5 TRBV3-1 CASSQDREEGQPQHF TGTGCCAGCAGCCAAGATAGGGAGGAAGGACAGCCCCAGCATTTT
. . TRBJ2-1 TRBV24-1 CATSDLRPVGYNEQFF TGTGCCACCAGTGATTTGCGGCCGGTGGGATACAATGAGCAGTTCTTC
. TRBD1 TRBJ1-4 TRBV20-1 CSARGTGGTDNEKLFF TGCAGTGCTAGGGGGACAGGGGGCACAGATAATGAAAAACTGTTTTTT
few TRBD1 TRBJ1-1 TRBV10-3 CASRGQGNTEAFF TGTGCCAGCAGGGGACAGGGCAACACTGAAGCTTTCTTT
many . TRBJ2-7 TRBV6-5 CASSYAVSYEQYF TGTGCCAGCAGTTACGCAGTCTCCTACGAGCAGTACTTC
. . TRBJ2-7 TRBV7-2 CASSLRTGRAYEQYF TGTGCCAGCAGCTTACGGACAGGGAGGGCCTACGAGCAGTACTTC
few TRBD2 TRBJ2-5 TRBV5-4 CASSLGLAGETQYF TGTGCCAGCAGCTTGGGGCTAGCGGGAGAGACCCAGTACTTC
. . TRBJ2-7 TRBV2 CASSVRTGTREQYF TGTGCCAGCAGTGTACGAACAGGGACCCGCGAGCAGTACTTC
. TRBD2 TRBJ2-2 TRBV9 CASSPRLAGNTGELFF TGTGCCAGCAGCCCTCGACTAGCGGGCAACACCGGGGAGCTGTTTTTT
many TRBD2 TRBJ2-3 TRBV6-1 CAGSSLAGGPRVTDTQYF TGTGCCGGCAGCTCGTTAGCGGGAGGGCCTAGGGTCACAGATACGCAGTATTTT
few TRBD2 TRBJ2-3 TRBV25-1 CASSEVSGLAGEEDTQYF TGTGCCAGCAGTGAAGTCTCCGGACTAGCGGGGGAGGAGGATACGCAGTATTTT
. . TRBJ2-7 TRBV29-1 CSVEERATDRSYEQYF TGCAGCGTTGAAGAGAGGGCGACAGATAGATCCTACGAGCAGTACTTC
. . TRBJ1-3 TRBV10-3 CAVLGGDTIYF TGTGCCGTACTAGGGGGGGACACCATATATTTT
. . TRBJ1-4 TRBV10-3 CAISGRADEKLFF TGTGCCATCAGTGGCCGGGCGGATGAAAAACTGTTTTTT
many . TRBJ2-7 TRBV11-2 CASSSGYGYYEQYF TGTGCCAGCAGCTCAGGCTACGGCTACTACGAGCAGTACTTC
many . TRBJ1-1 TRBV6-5 CASSQRGTEAFF TGTGCCAGCAGCCAAAGGGGCACTGAAGCTTTCTTT
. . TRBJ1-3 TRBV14 CASSQQDFSGNTIYF TGTGCCAGCAGCCAACAGGATTTCTCTGGAAACACCATATATTTT
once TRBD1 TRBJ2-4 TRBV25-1 CASSPSGTGVIVLAKNIQYF TGTGCCAGCAGTCCCTCGGGGACAGGGGTTATAGTACTAGCCAAAAACATTCAGTACTTC
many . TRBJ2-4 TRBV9 CASSVAGGDIQYF TGTGCCAGCAGCGTAGCCGGGGGAGACATTCAGTACTTC
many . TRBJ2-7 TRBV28 CASSFRGIGYEQYF TGTGCCAGCAGTTTCCGCGGGATAGGCTACGAGCAGTACTTC
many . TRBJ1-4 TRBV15 CATSSEVGFEKLFF TGTGCCACCAGCAGCGAAGTGGGTTTTGAAAAACTGTTTTTT
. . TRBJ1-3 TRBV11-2 CASSLVAGSGNTIYF TGTGCCAGCAGCTTAGTGGCGGGGAGTGGAAACACCATATATTTT
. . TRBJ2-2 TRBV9 CASTLEGWTGELFF TGTGCCAGCACCTTGGAGGGGTGGACCGGGGAGCTGTTTTTT
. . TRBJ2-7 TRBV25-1 CASSELSEQYF TGTGCCAGCAGTGAACTCTCCGAGCAGTACTTC
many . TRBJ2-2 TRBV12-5 CASVTTDANTGELFF TGTGCTAGTGTCACGACAGACGCGAACACCGGGGAGCTGTTTTTT
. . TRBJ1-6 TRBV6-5 CASSYPGADSPLHF TGTGCCAGCAGTTACCCAGGGGCCGATTCACCCCTCCACTTT
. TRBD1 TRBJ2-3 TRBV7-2 CASSPRQGGNTDTQYF TGTGCCAGCAGCCCCCGACAGGGGGGGAACACAGATACGCAGTATTTT
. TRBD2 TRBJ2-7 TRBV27 CASSRPSGRGEQYF TGTGCCAGCAGTCGCCCTAGCGGGAGAGGCGAGCAGTACTTC
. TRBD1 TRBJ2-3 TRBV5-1 CASSPDRNTDTQYF TGCGCCAGCAGCCCGGACAGGAACACAGATACGCAGTATTTT
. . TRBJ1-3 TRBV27 CASSNLGGFGNTIYF TGTGCCAGCAGTAACCTAGGGGGTTTTGGAAACACCATATATTTT
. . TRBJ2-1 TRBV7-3 CASSADPVSEQFF TGTGCCAGCAGCGCAGATCCAGTAAGTGAGCAGTTCTTC
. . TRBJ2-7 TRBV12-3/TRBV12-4 CASSLEVPGSLAEQYF TGTGCCAGCAGTTTAGAAGTTCCGGGAAGCTTGGCCGAGCAGTACTTC
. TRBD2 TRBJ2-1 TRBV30 CAWSKIAGGPYNEQFF TGTGCCTGGAGTAAAATAGCGGGAGGGCCTTACAATGAGCAGTTCTTC
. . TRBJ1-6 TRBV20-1 CSAGEESYNSPLHF TGCAGTGCTGGCGAAGAGAGCTATAATTCACCCCTCCACTTT
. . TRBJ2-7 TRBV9 CASSAVGGEQYF TGTGCCAGCAGCGCGGTCGGAGGCGAGCAGTACTTC
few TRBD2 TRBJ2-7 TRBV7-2 CASSTSGTTYEQYF TGTGCCAGCAGCACCTCCGGGACTACCTACGAGCAGTACTTC
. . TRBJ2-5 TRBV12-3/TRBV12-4 CASSSASGVTETQYF TGTGCCAGCAGTTCGGCCAGTGGGGTTACGGAGACCCAGTACTTC
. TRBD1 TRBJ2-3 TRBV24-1 CATSDPQGAGDTQYF TGTGCCACCAGTGATCCACAGGGGGCAGGGGATACGCAGTATTTT
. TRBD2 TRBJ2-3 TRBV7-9 CASSLRPTSGAGADTQYF TGTGCCAGCAGCTTAAGACCCACTAGCGGGGCAGGGGCAGATACGCAGTATTTT
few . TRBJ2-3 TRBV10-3 CAISESGADTQYF TGTGCCATCAGTGAGTCCGGGGCAGATACGCAGTATTTT
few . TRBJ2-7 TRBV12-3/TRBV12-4 CASSIRSGHSYEQYF TGTGCCAGCAGTATTCGAAGCGGACACTCCTACGAGCAGTACTTC
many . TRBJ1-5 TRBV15 CATSDRGDNQPQHF TGTGCCACCAGTGACAGAGGTGATAATCAGCCCCAGCATTTT
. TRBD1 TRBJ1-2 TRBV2 CASSRGQGLYGYTF TGTGCCAGCAGTCGAGGACAGGGCCTCTATGGCTACACCTTC
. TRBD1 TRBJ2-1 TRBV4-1 CASSHLQGAGNKQFF TGCGCCAGCAGCCACCTACAGGGGGCAGGCAATAAGCAGTTCTTC
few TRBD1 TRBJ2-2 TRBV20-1 CSGKGALTTGELFF TGCAGTGGGAAGGGGGCGTTAACTACCGGGGAGCTGTTTTTT
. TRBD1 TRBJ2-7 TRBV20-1 CSAPGGGDRVHEQYF TGCAGTGCCCCTGGGGGGGGGGACAGGGTCCACGAGCAGTACTTC
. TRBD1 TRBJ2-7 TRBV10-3 CAVGQGTYEQYF TGTGCCGTAGGACAGGGAACTTACGAGCAGTACTTC